Described below is a single T cell receptor (beta chain) sequence and its context. The data were taken from a study of early T cells in non-severe SARS-CoV-2 infection. Study details: Investigators sequenced bulk RNA drawn from unsorted whole blood, and chains remained unpaired.

TCRdb reprocessed the 5' RACE reads with MiXCR, giving one entry per CDR3 protein. The table records 60,000 or so distinct CDR3 sequences, around 9% of them present only once. Germline V gene lookup returns CDR1 WSHSY and CDR2 SAAADI. The CDR3 sequence is 14 residues long. V shed 7 bases, J shed 7 bases, and the junction held 6 bases outside the gene matches. The chain couples TRBV10-2 to TRBJ2-2, with 10 bases fitting TRBD1. The sample was whole blood. This TCR was sampled from an adult who was a healthcare worker with PCR-confirmed SARS-CoV-2 infection or an uninfected control (not recorded which). DNA of the CDR3: TGCGCCAGCACTGACAGGGGGCCTGGCGGGGAGCTGTTTTTT. Amino acid sequence: CASTDRGPGGELFF.